Following are 18 T cell receptor beta chains from one sample sequenced in a study of blood T cell repertoires in COVID-19. Sequencing was performed with immunoSEQ multiplex PCR; in TCRdb, only in-frame clones are kept and a portion is missing. The data contain more than 300,000 clones, more than 75% of them singletons. Sequenced sample: peripheral blood. The receptors originated from a young woman with COVID-19, enrolled during active disease.

The chain links TRBV11-2 to TRBJ1-3, with D possibly being TRBD1 (6 bases). CDR3 size: 17 residues. CDR1 SGHAT and CDR2 FQNNGV come from the germline V gene. The ends were cut back, 5 bases at V and 0 bases at J, with 17 bases in the middle. The CDR3 spells CASSDHYLGGSGNTIYF. The CDR3 DNA reads as TGTGCCAGCAGCGACCATTATCTAGGGGGCTCTGGAAACACCATATATTTT.

The rearrangement joins TRBV29-1 to TRBJ2-7; possible D gene TRBD2, 7 bases. Germline CDR1 SQVTM, CDR2 ANQGSEA. This CDR3 has 13 residues. V was pared by 6 bases and J by 3 bases, with 15 bases between. The DNA of the CDR3 is TGCAGCGTCCGGGGGGCAGGGGACTACGAGCAGTACTTC. This translates into CSVRGAGDYEQYF.

The gene calls are TRBV12-3 or TRBV12-4 and TRBJ1-2; D is possibly TRBD1 (6 bases). The CDR3 covers 13 residues. The V end was cut by 1 base, the J end by 5 bases, with 8 bases between. For the CDR3, the DNA is TGTGCCAGCAGTTTAGGGGGGCCTTATGGCTACACCTTC. Encoded protein: CASSLGGPYGYTF.

The CDR3 loop reads CASREGQGAVYEQYF. The DNA for the CDR3 is TGTGCCAGCAGGGAGGGACAGGGGGCGGTTTATGAGCAGTACTTC. The J gene is TRBJ2-7, the V gene TRBV2; 12 nucleotides align to TRBD1. Germline V gene lookup returns CDR1 SNHLY and CDR2 FYNNEI. V trimming: 6 bases; J trimming: 7 bases; junction bases outside the gene matches: 10. This CDR3 spans 15 amino acids.

On this clone itself: This sample includes further DNA sequences coding for the same CDR3. The chain combines TRBV30 with TRBJ1-6, with D tentatively TRBD1 (6 bases). V shed 2 bases and J shed 14 bases, with 13 bases lying between them. Germline CDR1 GTSNPN, CDR2 SVGIG (reference sequence). The CDR3 sequence is 12 residues long. This chain's CDR3 is CAWSPGDGALHF. DNA of the CDR3: TGTGCCTGGAGTCCAGGGGACGGAGCCCTCCACTTT.

The rearrangement links TRBV2 to TRBJ2-2; D might be TRBD2 (6 bases). Per germline, CDR1 SNHLY and CDR2 FYNNEI. CDR3 length equals 15 residues. V dropped 7 bases and J dropped 7 bases, with 19 bases sitting between them. CDR3 bases: TGTGCCAGCATTGCTAGCGTCAGCAGTCGCGGGGAGCTGTTTTTT. This codes for CASIASVSSRGELFF.

This clone was seen just once. The genes are TRBV6-4 and TRBJ2-1; tentative D call: TRBD2 (7 bases). Germline loops: CDR1 MRHNA, CDR2 SNTAGT. The CDR3 totals 15 residues. Trimming pared 3 bases from V and 2 bases from J, leaving 11 bases between. The CDR3 region is CASSEGGEPYNEQFF. The CDR3 nucleotides are TGTGCCAGCAGTGAAGGGGGGGAGCCCTACAATGAGCAGTTCTTC.

The rearrangement uses TRBV9 and TRBJ2-3, with D hard to call. The CDR3 spans 15 residues. Between the trimmed V and J ends, which lost 3 bases and 6 bases, there was a span of 17 bases. Germline-derived CDR1 and CDR2 are SGDLS and YYNGEE. The CDR3 spells CASSARWSLGDTQYF. CDR3 DNA sequence: TGTGCCAGCAGCGCCCGTTGGTCCCTCGGGGATACGCAGTATTTT. The full variable domain, rest sourced from reference TRBV9 and TRBJ2-3, is DSGVTQTPKHLITATGQRVTLRCSPRSGDLSVYWYQQSLDQGLQFLIQYYNGEERAKGNILERFSAQQFPDLHSELNLSSLELGDSALYFCASSARWSLGDTQYFGPGTRLTVL.

This sequence joins TRBV19 and TRBJ1-4, with D possibly being TRBD1 (5 bases). Germline CDR1 is LNHDA and CDR2 is SQIVND (reference sequence). The V end lost 3 bases, the J end lost 0 bases, and 5 bases lay between the germline ends. This CDR3 has 14 amino acids. The CDR3 DNA reads as TGTGCCAGTAGTATGGGGCCAACTAATGAAAAACTGTTTTTT. It encodes CASSMGPTNEKLFF. Variable domain in full (rest from reference TRBV19 and TRBJ1-4): DGGITQSPKYLFRKEGQNVTLSCEQNLNHDAMYWYRQDPGQGLRLIYYSQIVNDFQKGDIAEGYSVSREKKESFPLTVTSAQKNPTAFYLCASSMGPTNEKLFFGSGTQLSVL.

This chain links TRBV24-1 with TRBJ2-3; TRBD2 aligns across 11 bases. J lost 1 base, V lost 5 bases, and 1 base had no gene match. The CDR3 sequence is 15 residues long. Germline CDR1 KGHDR, CDR2 SFDVKD. CDR3 nucleotide sequence: TGTGCCACCAGTGGACTAGCGGGACGCACAGATACGCAGTATTTT. It codes for CATSGLAGRTDTQYF.

The gene calls are TRBV19 and TRBJ1-3, with no clear D. This CDR3 comprises 12 residues. Trimming removed 7 bases at V and 4 bases at J, with 8 bases between. Germline assignment: CDR1 LNHDA and CDR2 SQIVND (reference sequence). DNA of the CDR3: TGTGCCAGTACCACCAGGGGAAACACCATATATTTT. Protein: CASTTRGNTIYF.

This chain links TRBV5-1 with TRBJ2-1, with D possibly being TRBD2 (6 bases). V lost 3 bases, J lost 5 bases, and 18 bases lay in between. CDR1 SGHRS and CDR2 YFSETQ come from the germline V gene. CDR3 length: 16 residues. The DNA of the CDR3 is TGCGCCAGCAGCTCCTGGGGGGTGGGCTTGGACAATGAGCAGTTCTTC. Its protein is CASSSWGVGLDNEQFF.

This chain links TRBV24-1 with TRBJ2-2, with a possible D match to TRBD1 (5 bases). This CDR3 region has 12 residues. With 7 bases removed from V and 11 bases from J, the gap between germline ends came to 13 bases. CDR1 is KGHDR, CDR2 SFDVKD, per germline. The CDR3 coding sequence is TGTGCCACCAGCACTCTTGGGGCAGAGCTGTTTTTT. Protein: CATSTLGAELFF.

The chain carries TRBV30 and TRBJ2-3, with TRBD2 as a possible D gene (6 bases). The CDR3 has 14 residues. Trimming removed 1 base from V and 5 bases from J, with 13 bases in between. Germline CDR1 reads GTSNPN; CDR2 reads SVGIG (reference sequence). The CDR3 sequence: CAWSATGTLDTQYF. CDR3 coding DNA: TGTGCCTGGAGTGCCACCGGGACTTTAGATACGCAGTATTTT.

The rearrangement links TRBV4-1 to TRBJ2-7, with 8 bases fitting TRBD2. Germline V gene data show CDR1 as MGHRA and CDR2 as YSYEKL. This CDR3 comprises 14 residues. Trimming took 3 bases from V and 2 from J; bases not matched to a gene: 3. CDR3 in amino acids: CASSQSGSAYEQYF. For the CDR3, the DNA is TGCGCCAGCAGCCAGAGCGGGAGTGCCTACGAGCAGTACTTC.

The rearrangement uses TRBV5-5 and TRBJ2-7; D is perhaps TRBD2 (5 bases). This CDR3 contains 15 residues. Deletions cut 0 bases from V and 2 bases from J, with 12 bases between. Germline V gene data show CDR1 as SGHKS and CDR2 as YYEKEE (reference sequence). CDR3 sequence (DNA): TGTGCCAGCAGCTTGGCCGAGAGGGCTACCTACGAGCAGTACTTC. Encoded protein: CASSLAERATYEQYF. The complete variable domain, with remaining parts taken from reference TRBV5-5 and TRBJ2-7, reads DAGVTQSPTHLIKTRGQQVTLRCSPISGHKSVSWYQQVLGQGPQFIFQYYEKEERGRGNFPDRFSARQFPNYSSELNVNALLLGDSALYLCASSLAERATYEQYFGPGTRLTVT.

This clone was picked up one time. The genes are TRBV11-2 and TRBJ2-3; D call uncertain. The germline CDR1 and CDR2 sequences are SGHAT and FQNNGV. There are 11 residues in the CDR3. V was shortened by 8 bases and J by 8 bases, with 11 bases between the two germline ends. The CDR3 DNA reads TGTGCCAGCTTAAGTACTTTTACGCAGTATTTT. It specifies CASLSTFTQYF.

This sequence joins TRBV6-5 and TRBJ1-4; 7 bases align to TRBD1. The CDR3 has 13 amino acids. The V and J ends lost 8 bases and 3 bases, in that order; junction bases with no gene match: 3. CDR1 MNHEY and CDR2 SVGAGI come from the germline V gene. CDR3 in DNA: TGTGCCAGCCGGGGACAGCCTAATGAAAAACTGTTTTTT. Its translation: CASRGQPNEKLFF.